This TCR beta chain was observed in a study of long-term antiretroviral therapy in people with HIV. The CDR3 extends over 12 amino acids. V was clipped by 9 bases and J by 4 bases, with 10 bases between them. Germline CDR1 is SGHDT and CDR2 is YYEEEE. Sequencing used immunoSEQ v3.0 at survey level. TCRdb's table, derived via immunoSEQ multiplex PCR, lists solely in-frame clones and lacks some. The sample gives 15,000 to 20,000 clones, around four fifths of which show up once; roughly 14% is in the top ten. This sequence was found in a man younger than 45 with HIV. The gene calls are TRBV5-6 and TRBJ2-2; D is unresolved. The input for sequencing was unsorted PBMCs, taken 2.1 to 2.2 years before starting antiretroviral therapy. CDR3 protein: CATNLGTGELFF. CDR3 bases: TGTGCCACCAACCTGGGCACCGGGGAGCTGTTTTTT.